A selection of T cell receptor beta chains follows, all from one sample in a study of T cells in Graves' hyperthyroidism and ophthalmopathy. Each CDR3 protein gets one entry after TCRdb re-called the multiplex PCR reads with MiXCR. Of about 720,000 distinct CDR3 sequences detected, around 15% appear once; the ten largest clones hold under 9.5%. Source material: blood. The source of these receptors is a young man with Graves' hyperthyroidism. CDR3s include the opening cysteine and the closing phenylalanine or tryptophan. The order of the fields is J gene, V gene, D gene, CDR3 length, CDR3 protein. The D gene is left open where the match is weak.

TRBJ1-5,TRBV2,TRBD1,15,CASSNRDRGHQPQHF
TRBJ1-2,TRBV20-1,TRBD1,15,CSAPGTGGSHYGYTF
TRBJ2-2,TRBV19,-,15,CASSIAVWNTGELFF
TRBJ2-1,TRBV9,-,12,CASNQPPNEQFF
TRBJ2-1,TRBV7-9,-,15,CASSPTTGLGNEQFF
TRBJ2-7,TRBV11-2,TRBD1,16,CASSLAPGQVSYEQYF
TRBJ1-5,TRBV7-9,-,16,CASRIRRTVSNQPQHF
TRBJ1-5,TRBV18,-,15,CASSPGGRSNQPQHF
TRBJ2-1,TRBV11-3,-,13,CASSPTRRGEQFF
TRBJ2-5,TRBV12-3/TRBV12-4,TRBD2,15,CASRISGEFQETQYF
TRBJ2-7,TRBV28,-,15,CASSFFSGAIYEQYF
TRBJ1-1,TRBV7-9,TRBD1,15,CASSQSGGGGTEAFF
TRBJ2-5,TRBV20-1,-,14,CSARETGGEETQYF
TRBJ1-5,TRBV15,-,14,CATSSGSGNQPQHF
TRBJ2-7,TRBV12-3/TRBV12-4,-,15,CASSPRPGTLYEQYF
TRBJ1-2,TRBV18,TRBD1,16,CASSLQRQGVSYGYTF
TRBJ2-2,TRBV30,-,16,CAWSPIRTGWAGELFF
TRBJ2-7,TRBV5-5,TRBD1,15,CASSLSGTGGFEQYF
TRBJ1-1,TRBV7-9,-,13,CASSFGPRTEAFF
TRBJ2-2,TRBV7-9,-,19,CASSVNGWMGHRNTGELFF
TRBJ2-7,TRBV6-2/TRBV6-3,-,13,CASSGLSLYEQYF
TRBJ2-1,TRBV20-1,-,16,CSARALGRTIDNEQFF
TRBJ1-5,TRBV10-3,-,13,CAGGGGANQPQHF
TRBJ2-1,TRBV14,-,15,CASSRVPSSYNEQFF
TRBJ1-3,TRBV7-8,-,14,CASSSTWGGNTIYF
TRBJ2-5,TRBV20-1,-,14,CSARPPGRHETQYF
TRBJ1-6,TRBV7-9,-,12,CASSLIVEPLHF
TRBJ2-7,TRBV5-1,-,17,CASSLAGKTDSSYEQYF